This is a list of T cell receptor beta chains from one sample in a study of T-cell memory formation after mild COVID-19. TCRdb re-analysed the 5' RACE reads in MiXCR, keeping a single row per CDR3 protein. The profile shows 500,000 to 550,000 distinct CDR3 sequences, over 20% of them singletons. The sample consisted of PBMCs or a T cell subset sorted from them (not recorded which). The receptors were gathered from an adult woman who had mild COVID-19 (a few samples of this study predate the infection). Cell type and time point are not known. Both conserved end residues are part of each CDR3. Each record gives: J gene, clone size, V gene, D gene, CDR3 DNA, CDR3 protein. A D gene is named only where the DNA matches it firmly. Clone sizes are given selectively: once, few, many, or a class where the clone is expanded.

j_call: TRBJ2-5; clone_size: few; v_call: TRBV7-9; d_call: TRBD2; cdr3_nt: TGTGCCAGCAGCCTGACTAGCGGGAGGGCTTCGGAGACCCAGTACTTC; cdr3_aa: CASSLTSGRASETQYF
j_call: TRBJ2-7; clone_size: few; v_call: TRBV3-1; d_call: TRBD2; cdr3_nt: TGTGCCAGCAGCCGCGGGACTACCCCAAGCTACGAGCAGTACTTC; cdr3_aa: CASSRGTTPSYEQYF
j_call: TRBJ1-1; clone_size: few; v_call: TRBV6-5; d_call: NA; cdr3_nt: TGTGCCAGCAGTTACTCAAAGGAGCGAGAAGCTTTCTTT; cdr3_aa: CASSYSKEREAFF
j_call: TRBJ2-2; clone_size: NA; v_call: TRBV24-1; d_call: TRBD2; cdr3_nt: TGTGCCACCAGCGTAGCGGGAGAGAACACCGGGGAGCTGTTTTTT; cdr3_aa: CATSVAGENTGELFF
j_call: TRBJ2-1; clone_size: few; v_call: TRBV4-2; d_call: NA; cdr3_nt: TGTGCCAGCAGCCAAGATACCCACAATGAGCAGTTCTTC; cdr3_aa: CASSQDTHNEQFF
j_call: TRBJ1-1; clone_size: NA; v_call: TRBV5-1; d_call: NA; cdr3_nt: TGCGCCAGCAGCTTGTCGGGCAGTCTGAACACTGAAGCTTTCTTT; cdr3_aa: CASSLSGSLNTEAFF
j_call: TRBJ2-3; clone_size: NA; v_call: TRBV6-5; d_call: TRBD1; cdr3_nt: TGTGCCAGCAGCCACTGGACAGGGGGAGAGGATACGCAGTATTTT; cdr3_aa: CASSHWTGGEDTQYF
j_call: TRBJ1-2; clone_size: few; v_call: TRBV7-8; d_call: TRBD1; cdr3_nt: TGTGCCAGCAGCTTAGCGGCGGCGGGGACAGGGACCTATGGCTACACCTTC; cdr3_aa: CASSLAAAGTGTYGYTF
j_call: TRBJ2-7; clone_size: NA; v_call: TRBV5-6; d_call: NA; cdr3_nt: TGTGCCAGCAGCACAGCAGGGGAGCAGTACTTC; cdr3_aa: CASSTAGEQYF
j_call: TRBJ2-1; clone_size: NA; v_call: TRBV5-1; d_call: TRBD2; cdr3_nt: TGCGCCAGCAGCTTGGCCGGGACTAGCTTCAATGAGCAGTTCTTC; cdr3_aa: CASSLAGTSFNEQFF
j_call: TRBJ1-1; clone_size: many; v_call: TRBV5-1; d_call: NA; cdr3_nt: TGCGCCAGCAGCTTCGGAGGTTCTGAAGCTTTCTTT; cdr3_aa: CASSFGGSEAFF
j_call: TRBJ1-2; clone_size: few; v_call: TRBV12-3/TRBV12-4; d_call: TRBD1; cdr3_nt: TGTGCCAGCAGTATAAATTTAGGGACAGCGTATGGCTACACCTTC; cdr3_aa: CASSINLGTAYGYTF
j_call: TRBJ1-3; clone_size: NA; v_call: TRBV12-3/TRBV12-4; d_call: NA; cdr3_nt: TGTGCCAGCAGCCAGGGCCCGGGAAACACCATATATTTT; cdr3_aa: CASSQGPGNTIYF